This TCR beta chain was profiled in a study of blood T cell repertoires in COVID-19. Germline CDR1 is SGHRS and CDR2 is YFSETQ. The CDR3 contains 15 residues. V lost 4 bases and J lost 0, with 11 bases in between. Some clones are missing from TCRdb's copy, which holds only in-frame ones; the method was immunoSEQ multiplex PCR. The table includes about 360,000 clones, approximately 86% detected once. Sequencing used peripheral blood. The TCR was taken from a woman aged 55-70 years with COVID-19, enrolled during active disease. The chain has TRBV5-1 and TRBJ1-3; TRBD1 is a possible D gene (5 bases). The CDR3: CASSPQGRSGNTIYF. As DNA, the CDR3 is TGCGCCAGCAGCCCCCAGGGCCGCTCTGGAAACACCATATATTTT.